The TCR beta chain described here comes from a study of cytomegalovirus exposure and HLA in healthy donors. General study results and limits: Presence/absence analyses rested on an assumption that sequencing depth was roughly uniform across donors. An observed cluster of highly shared sequence variants was recorded as a likely sequencing artifact.

Between the trimmed V and J ends, which lost 1 base and 2 bases, there was a span of 5 bases. CDR1 and CDR2 (germline): SEHNR, FQNEAQ (reference sequence). The CDR3 consists of 13 residues. Donors had nominal health at sampling but likely had unrecorded immune exposures. Remarks on this clone: Its cognate antigen is unknown.

60 Vbeta and 13 Jbeta primers were used in PCR. Clones were read by immunoSEQ multiplex PCR, and TCRdb kept only the in-frame ones, dropping some. The sample includes under 200,000 clones. The V and J genes are TRBV7-9 and TRBJ1-1; D call uncertain. This sequence originates from a man between 25 and 39 years old in good health and CMV-seronegative. Specimen: PBMCs. The chain's CDR3 is CASSLEANTEAFF. The CDR3 DNA is TGTGCCAGCAGCTTAGAAGCTAACACTGAAGCTTTCTTT. Combining the CDR3 with reference TRBV7-9 and TRBJ1-1 gives the whole variable domain DTGVSQNPRHKITKRGQNVTFRCDPISEHNRLYWYRQTLGQGPEFLTYFQNEAQLEKSRLLSDRFSAERPKGSFSTLEIQRTEQGDSAMYLCASSLEANTEAFFGQGTRLTVV.